Listed here are 3 T cell receptor beta chains from one sample, sequenced in a study of T cell responses to AZD1222 COVID-19 vaccine. Generated by immunoSEQ multiplex PCR, the TCRdb table keeps only in-frame clones and is missing some. The sample comprises about 160,000 clones, around nine tenths of which are singletons, and about 1.6% rests with the top ten. The source was peripheral blood, collected on day 0 of AZD1222 vaccination. The receptors originated from an adult in good health.

The chain recombines TRBV6-2 or TRBV6-3 with TRBJ2-3, with 7 positions matching TRBD1. V shed 6 bases, J shed 0 bases, and the junction held 3 bases outside the gene matches. The CDR3 contains 14 residues. Per the germline V gene, CDR1 is MNHEY and CDR2 is SVGEGT. In DNA form, the CDR3 reads TGTGCCAGCAGCGGGACAGCTAGCACAGATACGCAGTATTTT. It specifies CASSGTASTDTQYF.

The CDR3 is CSVERRGGRETQYF. The DNA for the CDR3 is TGCAGCGTTGAACGGCGGGGGGGCCGGGAGACCCAGTACTTC. V is TRBV29-1 and J is TRBJ2-5; 9 bases are a match to TRBD2. The length of the CDR3 is 14 residues. Germline-derived CDR1 and CDR2 are SQVTM and ANQGSEA. With V trimmed by 2 bases and J by 5 bases, 6 bases remained unmatched.

This clone occurred once. The chain employs TRBV6-5 and TRBJ2-7; D is possibly TRBD1 (5 bases). Trimming left V 8 bases short and J 1 base short, with 12 bases between. CDR1 MNHEY and CDR2 SVGAGI come from the germline V gene. The CDR3 runs to 13 residues. In DNA, the CDR3 is TGTGCCAGCCGAGCAGGGCTTTCCTACGAGCAGTACTTC. Its translation: CASRAGLSYEQYF.